The present T cell receptor beta chain was sequenced within a study of blood T cells in healthy people across ages. The authors extracted at least 5 micrograms of total RNA per sample. Trimming left V 2 bases short and J 4 bases short, with 15 bases between. Germline V gives CDR1 SGHRS, CDR2 YFSETQ. The CDR3 extends over 15 amino acids. On this clonotype itself: Its antigen is not identified.

A sample-barcoded 5' primer and a J-beta primer mix were used in a second PCR of about 7 to 11 cycles. TCRdb recomputed calls from the 5' RACE reads with MiXCR, one row per CDR3 protein. This sample has 850,000 to 1,000,000 distinct CDR3 sequences; 51% occur once, and the top ten carry roughly a fifth. Study results and caveats: Among T cells, TCR beta diversity per million cells dropped roughly linearly as age rose.

What was sequenced was blood. The TCR was taken from a woman aged 55-69 years in good health. This chain links TRBV5-1 with TRBJ1-2, with no clear D. CDR3: CASSLNLMGSYGYTF. The CDR3 DNA follows: TGCGCCAGCAGCTTAAACCTGATGGGGTCCTATGGCTACACCTTC.